The sequence of this TCR beta chain was determined in a study of post-analysis software for immune sequencing data. About the study: Courses of disease covered relapsing-remitting, secondary progressive and progressive-relapsing multiple sclerosis.

cDNA libraries for TCR beta contained unique molecular identifiers. TCRdb processed the PCR reads anew with MiXCR; each CDR3 protein has one entry. The repertoire has about 680,000 distinct CDR3 sequences, around 64% of them found once; the top ten carry about 11%. The clonotype originates from a girl aged 2 to 10 with multiple sclerosis. Sequences were obtained from blood.

CDR3 sequence (DNA): TGCGCCAGCAGCCCCCGCATCCAGGGATCTATAACAGGCACTGAAGCTTTCTTT. It yields the protein CASSPRIQGSITGTEAFF. This chain joins TRBV5-1 and TRBJ1-1; D might be TRBD1 (5 bases). Trimming took off 4 bases at V and 4 bases at J, with 26 bases between the two ends. Germline loops: CDR1 SGHRS, CDR2 YFSETQ. This CDR3 is 18 amino acids long.